The 22 T cell receptor beta chains reported below all come from one sample, sequenced in a study of beta chain features in type 1 diabetes. Their specific antigens are unknown. Every bit of the isolated RNA underwent reverse transcription, so sequencing read expressed TCRB transcripts. Produced via immunoSEQ multiplex PCR; TCRdb's table is partial and in-frame only. Here the sample spans under 150,000 clones, 17% being singletons. Overall study results and limits: When Type 1 diabetes patients were examined, their TCRB CDR3s proved moderately but significantly shorter in all four CD4+ subsets.

The sequenced sample consisted of central memory CD4+ T cells from blood. These receptors were collected from a young man with type 1 diabetes.

There are a few counts of this clone. This chain uses TRBV7-9 with TRBJ1-3; possible D gene TRBD1, 5 bases. The CDR3 is 14 amino acids. Trimming took off 5 bases at V and 4 bases at J, with 12 bases between the two ends. Germline values: CDR1 SEHNR, CDR2 FQNEAQ (reference sequence). CDR3 protein: CASSARGAGNTIYF. The CDR3 DNA reads TGTGCCAGCAGCGCACGTGGGGCGGGAAACACCATATATTTT. The full variable domain, its missing parts supplied by reference TRBV7-9 and TRBJ1-3, is DTGVSQNPRHKITKRGQNVTFRCDPISEHNRLYWYRQTLGQGPEFLTYFQNEAQLEKSRLLSDRFSAERPKGSFSTLEIQRTEQGDSAMYLCASSARGAGNTIYFGEGSWLTVV.

The chain carries TRBV27 and TRBJ2-1; 14 bases fit TRBD2. This CDR3 has 16 amino acids. Germline CDR1 reads MNHEY; CDR2 reads SMNVEV (reference sequence). Trimming removed 5 bases from V and 9 bases from J; junction bases left unmatched: 9. Here the CDR3 DNA reads TGTGCCAGCAGTCTAGGACTAGCGGGGGGCCGGGTTGAGCAGTTCTTC. It yields the protein CASSLGLAGGRVEQFF.

In this sample, this clone turned up a few times. The CDR3 nucleotides are TGTGCCAGCAGCTCGGAGACCCAGTACTTC. Its protein product is CASSSETQYF. The chain links TRBV2 to TRBJ2-5; unclear D gene. Germline-derived CDR1 and CDR2 are SNHLY and FYNNEI. Deletions cut 6 bases from V and 5 bases from J, with 4 bases between. This CDR3 spans 10 amino acids.

The chain links TRBV29-1 to TRBJ2-2; D not resolved. Germline loops: CDR1 SQVTM, CDR2 ANQGSEA. This CDR3 is built from 12 residues. Between the trimmed V and J ends, which lost 6 bases and 1 base, there was a span of 6 bases. The DNA of the CDR3 is TGCAGCGTCGGCAGGAACACCGGGGAGCTGTTTTTT. Protein product: CSVGRNTGELFF.

V usage is TRBV4-1 and J usage is TRBJ2-7; 8 bases align to TRBD2. Trimming cost V 0 bases and J 1 base; bases outside gene matches: 14. The length of the CDR3 is 19 residues. Looked up from germline, CDR1 is MGHRA and CDR2 is YSYEKL. This CDR3 is CASSQDPTGVAGGSYEQYF. Written as DNA, the CDR3 is TGCGCCAGCAGCCAAGATCCCACAGGCGTCGCGGGGGGATCCTACGAGCAGTACTTC.

The chain uses TRBV28 and TRBJ2-1, with TRBD1 as a possible D gene (5 bases). This CDR3 is 16 amino acids long. Per germline, CDR1 MDHEN and CDR2 SYDVKM. V was shortened by 7 bases and J by 2 bases, with 18 bases between the two germline ends. For the CDR3, the DNA is TGTGCCAGCATTCCCTTTAGGGGTATGCCCTACAATGAGCAGTTCTTC. Protein sequence: CASIPFRGMPYNEQFF.

The CDR3 sequence is CASSLNAVNEQFF. In DNA, the CDR3 is TGTGCCAGCAGCTTAAACGCTGTCAATGAGCAGTTCTTC. The V gene is TRBV7-3, the J gene TRBJ2-1; D remains ambiguous. This CDR3 is built from 13 residues. CDR1 is SGHTA, CDR2 FQGTGA, per germline. Trimming pared 1 base from V and 6 bases from J, leaving 7 bases between.

In its sample, this clone was seen a few times. The chain couples TRBV18 to TRBJ1-6; tentative D call: TRBD1 (6 bases). The ends were cut back, 1 base at V and 8 bases at J, with 15 bases in the middle. This CDR3 spans 16 amino acids. Germline CDR1 KGHSH, CDR2 LQKENI. The CDR3 reads CASSPQDEKGDSPLHF. The CDR3 DNA reads as TGTGCCAGCTCACCACAGGACGAAAAGGGGGATTCACCCCTCCACTTT.

V and J are TRBV18 and TRBJ1-1; D unclear. V was pared by 3 bases and J by 3 bases, with 14 bases between. Germline V gene data show CDR1 as KGHSH and CDR2 as LQKENI. This CDR3 has 15 residues. Here the CDR3 DNA reads TGTGCCAGCTCACCGCGGGCCTCCGGCGACACTGAAGCTTTCTTT. Encoded protein: CASSPRASGDTEAFF.

This clone has a handful of counts. The rearrangement uses TRBV29-1 and TRBJ2-7; 10 bases match TRBD1. This CDR3 has 15 residues. J gave up 8 bases and V 4 bases, and 14 bases lay outside the gene matches. The germline V gene encodes CDR1 SQVTM and CDR2 ANQGSEA. The CDR3 protein is CSVGAWDRGFDKQYF. As DNA, the CDR3 is TGCAGCGTTGGGGCCTGGGACAGGGGATTCGATAAGCAGTACTTC.

The chain employs TRBV7-2 and TRBJ2-1; 10 bases match TRBD2. Germline values: CDR1 SGHTA, CDR2 FQGNSA. Trimming at V came to 1 base and at J to 2 bases, leaving 8 bases not matched to a gene. The CDR3 runs to 18 residues. The CDR3 sequence: CASSLEVYLAGAYNEQFF. CDR3 nucleotides: TGTGCCAGCAGCTTAGAAGTGTACCTAGCGGGGGCCTACAATGAGCAGTTCTTC.

Only a few counts were recorded for this clone. The CDR3 coding sequence is TGTGCCAGCACCCCGGACAGGGGTCGGGATGAGCAGTTCTTC. Protein product: CASTPDRGRDEQFF. The rearrangement uses TRBV18 and TRBJ2-1; 9 bases fit TRBD1. With V trimmed by 8 bases and J by 8 bases, 10 bases remained unmatched. Germline-derived CDR1 and CDR2 are KGHSH and LQKENI. This CDR3 is built from 14 residues.

CDR3 DNA: TGTGCCAGCTCACCAGGCAGGGAAGAGACCCAGTACTTC. It encodes CASSPGREETQYF. The V gene is TRBV18, the J gene TRBJ2-5; tentative D call: TRBD1 (5 bases). Looked up from germline, CDR1 is KGHSH and CDR2 is LQKENI. This CDR3 comprises 13 residues. V lost 2 bases and J lost 3, with 7 bases in between.

This clone was observed many times. The chain recombines TRBV28 with TRBJ1-2; D is uncertain. Trimming removed 6 bases at V and 7 bases at J, with 21 bases between. The CDR3 runs 15 residues. Per the germline V gene, CDR1 is MDHEN and CDR2 is SYDVKM. The CDR3 sequence: CASSLASLGKRGYTF. The DNA for the CDR3 is TGTGCCAGCAGCTTAGCCTCGTTAGGAAAGCGTGGCTACACCTTC.

This clone was picked up a small number of times. The chain links TRBV7-2 to TRBJ2-5; 12 bases align to TRBD2. The CDR3 has 18 residues. Germline V gives CDR1 SGHTA, CDR2 FQGNSA. J lost 4 bases, V lost 1 base, and 10 bases had no gene match. DNA of the CDR3: TGTGCCAGCAGCTTAGAACTAGCGGGGGGCCGCCGGCGAGAGACCCAGTACTTC. Its translation is CASSLELAGGRRRETQYF.

This chain joins TRBV13 and TRBJ2-7; D perhaps matches TRBD2 (6 bases). The CDR3 sequence is 17 residues long. From germline, CDR1 is PRHDT and CDR2 FYEKMQ (reference sequence). The V gene lost 4 bases and the J gene lost 0 bases, with 19 bases spanning the gap. CDR3: CASSYARGSGFSYEQYF. The CDR3 nucleotides read TGTGCCAGCAGCTATGCACGGGGTAGCGGATTCTCCTACGAGCAGTACTTC.

In this sample, this clone turned up a few times. The chain recombines TRBV4-1 with TRBJ1-4; D is possibly TRBD1 (5 bases). Deletions cut 1 base from V and 6 bases from J, with 9 bases between. The CDR3 runs to 14 residues. CDR1 and CDR2 (germline): MGHRA, YSYEKL. The CDR3 DNA follows: TGCGCCAGCAGCCAAGGACAGAGGGATGAAAAACTGTTTTTT. It specifies CASSQGQRDEKLFF.

The gene calls are TRBV7-9 and TRBJ2-7, with D possibly being TRBD1 (5 bases). The CDR3 contains 13 residues. The V gene lost 5 bases and the J gene lost 5 bases, with 13 bases spanning the gap. Germline assignment: CDR1 SEHNR and CDR2 FQNEAQ (reference sequence). The CDR3 nucleotides read TGTGCCAGCAGCCTTAGATCAGGGCACGAGCAGTACTTC. Its protein is CASSLRSGHEQYF.

The chain couples TRBV2 to TRBJ1-1; D might be TRBD1 (6 bases). CDR1 SNHLY and CDR2 FYNNEI come from the germline V gene. The CDR3 sequence is 14 residues long. Between the trimmed V and J ends, which lost 6 bases and 6 bases, there was a span of 17 bases. The CDR3 DNA follows: TGTGCCAGCAGCCCAACAGGGATCAGGGCTGAAGCTTTCTTT. Its protein is CASSPTGIRAEAFF.

This clone showed up just a few times. Other nucleotide sequences from this sample produce the same CDR3. This rearrangement joins TRBV7-2 to TRBJ2-5; D not certain. The CDR3 covers 12 residues. Trimming shortened V by 0 bases and J by 5 bases, and 4 bases separated the two germline ends. The germline V gene encodes CDR1 SGHTA and CDR2 FQGNSA. CDR3 DNA: TGTGCCAGCAGCTTAGCACGGGAGACCCAGTACTTC. Its protein is CASSLARETQYF.

The chain combines TRBV19 with TRBJ2-3, with 7 bases fitting TRBD2. The CDR3 is 15 amino acids. V lost 3 bases to trimming and J lost 4 bases; unmatched junction nucleotides: 7. Germline V gives CDR1 LNHDA, CDR2 SQIVND (reference sequence). DNA of the CDR3: TGTGCCAGTAGTATCCCTTCGGGGGGAGCAGATACGCAGTATTTT. It is translated as CASSIPSGGADTQYF.

This clone was seen a few times. The chain employs TRBV29-1 and TRBJ2-7; D gene ambiguous. The V end was cut by 0 bases, the J end by 3 bases, with 15 bases between. CDR1 is SQVTM and CDR2 is ANQGSEA in the germline V gene. The CDR3 loop spans 15 amino acids. The CDR3 DNA sequence: TGCAGCGTTGAAGATCGTAGTTCGGCCCACTACGAGCAGTACTTC. Protein sequence: CSVEDRSSAHYEQYF.